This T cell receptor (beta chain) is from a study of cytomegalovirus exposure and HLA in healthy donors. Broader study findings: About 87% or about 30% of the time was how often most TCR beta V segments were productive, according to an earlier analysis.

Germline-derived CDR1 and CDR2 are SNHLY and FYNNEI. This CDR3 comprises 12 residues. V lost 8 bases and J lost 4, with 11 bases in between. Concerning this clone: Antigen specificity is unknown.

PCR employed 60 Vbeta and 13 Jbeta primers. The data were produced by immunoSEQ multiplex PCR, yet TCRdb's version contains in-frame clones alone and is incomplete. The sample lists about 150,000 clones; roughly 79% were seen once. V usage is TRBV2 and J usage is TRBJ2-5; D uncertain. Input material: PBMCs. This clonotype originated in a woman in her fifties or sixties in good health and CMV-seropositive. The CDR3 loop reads CASHRFGETQYF. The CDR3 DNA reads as TGTGCCAGCCACCGTTTCGGAGAGACCCAGTACTTC.